The T cell receptor (beta chain) described here comes from a study of blood T cells in healthy people across ages. General study points: Per million T cells, TCR beta diversity dropped about linearly as age rose.

On this clonotype: The target antigen is unknown.

Healthy Caucasians from Russia aged about 6 to 90 served as donors. PBMCs were isolated at a quantity of at least 7 million per sample. CDR1 and CDR2 (germline): DFQATT, SNEGSKA (reference sequence). Between the trimmed V and J ends, which lost 0 bases and 8 bases, there was a span of 20 bases. This CDR3 has 16 amino acids. Together with a sample-barcoded 5' primer, a J-beta primer mix was included in a second PCR lasting roughly 6 to 12 cycles. TCRdb re-called the 5' RACE reads with MiXCR, one entry per CDR3 protein. This sample has under 1,000,000 distinct CDR3 sequences; around 36% occur once, and the top ten carry over 10%.

V is TRBV20-1 and J is TRBJ2-1, with D tentatively TRBD2 (5 bases). This sequence originates from a man younger than 35 in good health. Sequencing was performed on blood. The CDR3 here is CSARDFEGTRADEQFF. In nucleotides, the CDR3 is TGCAGTGCTAGAGATTTTGAGGGTACCCGGGCGGATGAGCAGTTCTTC.